The sequence of this T cell receptor beta chain was determined in a study of long-term antiretroviral therapy in people with HIV. Study-level points and caveats: Whichever time point was examined, clones expanded before ART dominated the repertoire. ART preceded a rise in diversity that nonetheless stayed lower than in transplant donor controls.

Trimming shortened V by 0 bases and J by 2 bases, and 16 bases separated the two germline ends. Germline V lookup: CDR1 MGHRA, CDR2 YSYEKL. The CDR3 totals 17 residues. With survey level as its setting, the immunoSEQ assay was v3.0. Only in-frame clones appear in the TCRdb table, and some are missing; sequencing was by immunoSEQ multiplex PCR. The data contain tens of thousands of clones, around 72% of them seen just once; the ten biggest clones take up over 7%. This clone occurred a few times. Antigen: not known. This specimen consisted of unsorted PBMCs, obtained 3.1 years after starting antiretroviral therapy. This sequence joins TRBV4-1 and TRBJ1-2; no firm D call. This TCR was sampled from a woman aged 45 to 65 with HIV. The CDR3 protein is CASSQDGNLPLNYGYTF. Here the CDR3 DNA reads TGCGCCAGCAGCCAAGACGGCAACCTGCCACTAAACTATGGCTACACCTTC.